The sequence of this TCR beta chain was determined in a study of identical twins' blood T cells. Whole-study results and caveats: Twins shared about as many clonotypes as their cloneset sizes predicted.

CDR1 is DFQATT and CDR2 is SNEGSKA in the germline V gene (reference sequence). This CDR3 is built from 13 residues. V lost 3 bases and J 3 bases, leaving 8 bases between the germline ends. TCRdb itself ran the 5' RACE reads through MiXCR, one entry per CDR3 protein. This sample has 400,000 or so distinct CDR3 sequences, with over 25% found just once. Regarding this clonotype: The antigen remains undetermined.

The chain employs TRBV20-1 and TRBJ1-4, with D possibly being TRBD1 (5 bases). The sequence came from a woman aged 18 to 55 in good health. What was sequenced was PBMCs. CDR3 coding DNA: TGCAGTGCTAGGGGGGGATCTAATGAAAAACTGTTTTTT. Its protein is CSARGGSNEKLFF.